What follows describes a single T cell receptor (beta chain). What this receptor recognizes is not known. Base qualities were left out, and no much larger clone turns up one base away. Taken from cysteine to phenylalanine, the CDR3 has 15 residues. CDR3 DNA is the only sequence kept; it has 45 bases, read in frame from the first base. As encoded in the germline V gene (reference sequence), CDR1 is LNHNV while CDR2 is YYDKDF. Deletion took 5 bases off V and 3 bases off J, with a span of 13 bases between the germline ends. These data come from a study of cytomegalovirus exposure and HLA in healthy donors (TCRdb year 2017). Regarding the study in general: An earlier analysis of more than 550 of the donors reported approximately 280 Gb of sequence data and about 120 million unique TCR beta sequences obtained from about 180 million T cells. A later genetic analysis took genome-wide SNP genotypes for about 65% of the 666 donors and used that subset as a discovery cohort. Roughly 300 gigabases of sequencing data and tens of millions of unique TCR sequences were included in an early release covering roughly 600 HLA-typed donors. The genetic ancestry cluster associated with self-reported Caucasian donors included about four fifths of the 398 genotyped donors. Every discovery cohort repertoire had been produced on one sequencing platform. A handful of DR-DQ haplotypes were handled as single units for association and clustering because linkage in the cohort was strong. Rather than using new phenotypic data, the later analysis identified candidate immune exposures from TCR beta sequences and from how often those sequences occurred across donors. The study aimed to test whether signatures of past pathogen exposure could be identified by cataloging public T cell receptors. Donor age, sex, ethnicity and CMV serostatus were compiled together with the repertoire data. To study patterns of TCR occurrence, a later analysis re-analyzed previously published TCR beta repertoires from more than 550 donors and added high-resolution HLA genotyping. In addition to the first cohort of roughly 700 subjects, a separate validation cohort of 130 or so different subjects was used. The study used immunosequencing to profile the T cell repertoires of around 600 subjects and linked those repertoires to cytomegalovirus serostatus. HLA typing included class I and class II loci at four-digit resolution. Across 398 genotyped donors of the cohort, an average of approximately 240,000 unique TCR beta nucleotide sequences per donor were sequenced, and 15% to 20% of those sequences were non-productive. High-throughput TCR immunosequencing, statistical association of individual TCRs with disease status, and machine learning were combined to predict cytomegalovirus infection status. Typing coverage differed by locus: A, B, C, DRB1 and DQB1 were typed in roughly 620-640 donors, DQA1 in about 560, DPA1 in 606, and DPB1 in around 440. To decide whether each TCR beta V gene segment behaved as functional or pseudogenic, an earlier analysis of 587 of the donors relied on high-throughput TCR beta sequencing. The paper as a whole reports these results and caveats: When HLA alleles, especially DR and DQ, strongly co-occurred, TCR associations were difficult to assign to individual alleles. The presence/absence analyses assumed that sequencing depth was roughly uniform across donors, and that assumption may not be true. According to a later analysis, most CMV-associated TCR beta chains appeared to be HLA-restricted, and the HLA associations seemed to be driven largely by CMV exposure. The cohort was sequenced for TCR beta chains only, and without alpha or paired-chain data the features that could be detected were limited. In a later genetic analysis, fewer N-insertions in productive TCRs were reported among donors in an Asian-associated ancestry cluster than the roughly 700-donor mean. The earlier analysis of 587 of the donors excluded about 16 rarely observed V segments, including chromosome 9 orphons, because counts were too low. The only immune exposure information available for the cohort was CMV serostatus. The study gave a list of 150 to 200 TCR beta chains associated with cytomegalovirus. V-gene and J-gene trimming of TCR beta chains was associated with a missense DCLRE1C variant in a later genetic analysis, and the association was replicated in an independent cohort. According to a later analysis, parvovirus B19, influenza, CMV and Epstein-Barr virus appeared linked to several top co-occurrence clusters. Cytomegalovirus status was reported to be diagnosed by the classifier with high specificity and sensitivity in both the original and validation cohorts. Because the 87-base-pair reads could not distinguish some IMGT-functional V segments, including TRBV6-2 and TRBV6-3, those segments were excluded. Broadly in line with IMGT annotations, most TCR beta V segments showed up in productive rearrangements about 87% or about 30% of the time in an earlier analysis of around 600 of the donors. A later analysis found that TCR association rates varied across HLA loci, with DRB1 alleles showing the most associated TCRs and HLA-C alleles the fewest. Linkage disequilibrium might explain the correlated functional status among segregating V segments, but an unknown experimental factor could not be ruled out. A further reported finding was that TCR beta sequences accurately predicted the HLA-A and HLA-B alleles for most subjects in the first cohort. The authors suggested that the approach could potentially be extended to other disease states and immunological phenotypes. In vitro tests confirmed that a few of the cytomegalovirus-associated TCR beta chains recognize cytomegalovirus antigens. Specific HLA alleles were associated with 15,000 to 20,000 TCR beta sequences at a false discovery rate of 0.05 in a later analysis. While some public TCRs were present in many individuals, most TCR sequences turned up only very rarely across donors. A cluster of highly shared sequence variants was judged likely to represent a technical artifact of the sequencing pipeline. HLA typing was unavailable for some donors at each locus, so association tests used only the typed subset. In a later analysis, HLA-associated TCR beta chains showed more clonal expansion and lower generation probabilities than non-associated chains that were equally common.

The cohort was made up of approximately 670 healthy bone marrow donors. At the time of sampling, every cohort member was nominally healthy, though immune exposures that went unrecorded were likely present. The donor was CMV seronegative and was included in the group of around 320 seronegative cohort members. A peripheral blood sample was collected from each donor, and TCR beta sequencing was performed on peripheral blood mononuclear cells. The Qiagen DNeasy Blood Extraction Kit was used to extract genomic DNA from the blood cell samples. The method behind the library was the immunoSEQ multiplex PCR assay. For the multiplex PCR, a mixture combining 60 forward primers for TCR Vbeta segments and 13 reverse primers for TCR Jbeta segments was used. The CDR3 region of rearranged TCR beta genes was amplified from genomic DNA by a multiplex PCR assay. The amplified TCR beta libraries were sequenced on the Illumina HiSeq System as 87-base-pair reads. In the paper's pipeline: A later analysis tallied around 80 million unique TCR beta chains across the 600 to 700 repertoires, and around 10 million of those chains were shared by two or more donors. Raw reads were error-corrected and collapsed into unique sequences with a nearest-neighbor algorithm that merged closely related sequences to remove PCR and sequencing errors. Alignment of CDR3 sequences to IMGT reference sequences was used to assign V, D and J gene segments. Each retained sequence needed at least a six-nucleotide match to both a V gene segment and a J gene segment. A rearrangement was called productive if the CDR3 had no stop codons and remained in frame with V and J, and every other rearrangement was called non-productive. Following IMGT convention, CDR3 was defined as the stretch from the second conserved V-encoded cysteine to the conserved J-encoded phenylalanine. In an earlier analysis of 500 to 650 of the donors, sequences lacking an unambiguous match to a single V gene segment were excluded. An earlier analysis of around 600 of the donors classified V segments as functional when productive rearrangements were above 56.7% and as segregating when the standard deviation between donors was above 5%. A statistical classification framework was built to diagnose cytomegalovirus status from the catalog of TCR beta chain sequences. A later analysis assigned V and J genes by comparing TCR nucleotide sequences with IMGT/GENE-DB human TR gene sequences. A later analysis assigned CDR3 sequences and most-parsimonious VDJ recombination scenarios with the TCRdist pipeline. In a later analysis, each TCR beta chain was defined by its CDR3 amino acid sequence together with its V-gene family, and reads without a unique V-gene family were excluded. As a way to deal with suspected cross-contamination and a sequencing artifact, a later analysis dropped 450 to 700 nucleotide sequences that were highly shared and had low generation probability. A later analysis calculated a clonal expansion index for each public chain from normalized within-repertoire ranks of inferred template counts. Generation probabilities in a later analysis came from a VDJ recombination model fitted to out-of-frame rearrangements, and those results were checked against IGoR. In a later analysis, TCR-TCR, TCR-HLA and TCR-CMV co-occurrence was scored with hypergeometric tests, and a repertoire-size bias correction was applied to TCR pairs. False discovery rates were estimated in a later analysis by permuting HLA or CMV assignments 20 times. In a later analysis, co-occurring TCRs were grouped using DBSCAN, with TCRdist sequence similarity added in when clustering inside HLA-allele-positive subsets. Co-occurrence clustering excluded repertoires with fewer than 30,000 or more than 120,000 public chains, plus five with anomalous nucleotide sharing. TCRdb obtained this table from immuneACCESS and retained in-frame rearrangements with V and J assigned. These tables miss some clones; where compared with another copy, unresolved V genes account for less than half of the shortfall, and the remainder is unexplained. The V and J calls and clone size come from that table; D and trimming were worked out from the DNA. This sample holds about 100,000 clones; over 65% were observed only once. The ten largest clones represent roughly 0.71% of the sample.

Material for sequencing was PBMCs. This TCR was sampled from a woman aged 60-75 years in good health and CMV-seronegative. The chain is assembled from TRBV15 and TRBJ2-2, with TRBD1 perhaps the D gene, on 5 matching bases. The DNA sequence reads TGTGCCACCAGCGAAGGATCAGGGTACACCGGGGAGCTGTTTTTT. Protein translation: CATSEGSGYTGELFF.